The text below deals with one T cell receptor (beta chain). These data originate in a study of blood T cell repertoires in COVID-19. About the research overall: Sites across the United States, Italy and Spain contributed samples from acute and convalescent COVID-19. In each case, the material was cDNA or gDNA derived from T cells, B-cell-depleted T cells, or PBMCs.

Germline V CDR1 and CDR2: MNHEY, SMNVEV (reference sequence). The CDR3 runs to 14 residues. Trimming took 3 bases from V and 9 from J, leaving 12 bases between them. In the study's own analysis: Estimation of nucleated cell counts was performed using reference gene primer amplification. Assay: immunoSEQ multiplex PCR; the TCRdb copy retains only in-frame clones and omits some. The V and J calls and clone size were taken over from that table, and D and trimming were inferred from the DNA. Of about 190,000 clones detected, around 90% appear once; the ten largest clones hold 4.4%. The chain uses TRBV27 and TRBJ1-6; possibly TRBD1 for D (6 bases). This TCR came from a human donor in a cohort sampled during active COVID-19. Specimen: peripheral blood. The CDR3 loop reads CASSLRTASSPLHF. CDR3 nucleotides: TGTGCCAGCAGTTTGAGGACAGCAAGTTCACCCCTCCACTTT.